These 14 T cell receptor beta chains share one sample of origin, sequenced in a study of radiotherapy plus CTLA-4 blockade in lung cancer. Profiling relied on immunoSEQ multiplex PCR, and the TCRdb table lists in-frame clones only, not all of them. The profile shows about 120,000 clones, over 80% of them singletons. Sequences were derived from peripheral blood, sampled from a patient treated with radiotherapy plus ipilimumab. The receptors were sampled from a human donor with non-small cell lung cancer that progressed on radiotherapy plus ipilimumab.

V gene TRBV4-1 combines with J gene TRBJ2-2, with 12 positions matching TRBD2. Looked up from germline, CDR1 is MGHRA and CDR2 is YSYEKL. The CDR3 is 15 amino acids. V lost 4 bases and J lost 6; bases outside the gene matches: 3. The CDR3 here is CASSPTSGRSGELFF. DNA for the CDR3: TGCGCCAGCAGCCCGACTAGCGGGAGATCCGGGGAGCTGTTTTTT.

The chain couples TRBV6-6 to TRBJ2-2, with D possibly TRBD1 on 6 matching bases. The germline V and J ends were trimmed by 8 bases and 4 bases, with 17 bases remaining between them. The CDR3 has 15 amino acids. The germline V gene has CDR1 MNHNY and CDR2 SVGAGI (reference sequence). The CDR3 DNA is TGTGCCAGCTATAACAGGGCGGTGGGCACCGGGGAGCTGTTTTTT. Encoded protein: CASYNRAVGTGELFF.

The chain couples TRBV7-9 to TRBJ2-7, with 7 bases identical to TRBD1. The CDR3 runs 15 residues. In germline, CDR1 is SEHNR, CDR2 FQNEAQ (reference sequence). Trimming at V came to 1 base and at J to 2 bases, leaving 5 bases not matched to a gene. The CDR3, as DNA: TGTGCCAGCAGCTTAGGTCAGGGGGTAGCCTACGAGCAGTACTTC. Amino acids: CASSLGQGVAYEQYF.

The chain has TRBV9 and TRBJ2-7; a possible D gene is TRBD1 (6 bases). The CDR3 loop spans 13 amino acids. The V and J ends lost 4 bases and 0 bases respectively, with 8 bases between them. Germline CDR1 SGDLS, CDR2 YYNGEE. In nucleotides, the CDR3 is TGTGCCAGCAGCTCAGGGGACTCCTACGAGCAGTACTTC. This codes for CASSSGDSYEQYF. Combining the CDR3 with reference TRBV9 and TRBJ2-7 gives the whole variable domain DSGVTQTPKHLITATGQRVTLRCSPRSGDLSVYWYQQSLDQGLQFLIQYYNGEERAKGNILERFSAQQFPDLHSELNLSSLELGDSALYFCASSSGDSYEQYFGPGTRLTVT.

V and J are TRBV11-3 and TRBJ2-7, with TRBD2 matching over 10 bases. The V and J ends lost 6 bases and 1 base, in that order; junction bases with no gene match: 6. The CDR3 consists of 15 residues. Germline V gene lookup returns CDR1 SGHNT and CDR2 YENEEA. CDR3 in amino acids: CASSLLGLASYEQYF. CDR3 DNA: TGTGCCAGCAGTTTGTTGGGACTAGCGTCCTACGAGCAGTACTTC.

The V call is TRBV27, the J call TRBJ2-7, with D hard to call. V was cut by 3 bases and J by 3 bases, with 12 bases left in between. Looked up from germline, CDR1 is MNHEY and CDR2 is SMNVEV (reference sequence). The CDR3 length is 14 residues. DNA for the CDR3: TGTGCCAGCAGTTTCGGAACCGACGGCTACGAGCAGTACTTC. Translating it yields CASSFGTDGYEQYF.

V gene TRBV6-5 combines with J gene TRBJ1-5; the D gene is possibly TRBD1 (6 bases). The V end lost 2 bases, the J end lost 0 bases, and 11 bases lay between the germline ends. The CDR3 runs 16 residues. Germline V CDR1 and CDR2: MNHEY, SVGAGI. The CDR3 reads CASSYGGANSNQPQHF. In DNA, the CDR3 is TGTGCCAGCAGTTACGGGGGGGCTAATAGCAATCAGCCCCAGCATTTT.

This chain joins TRBV29-1 and TRBJ2-3, with unresolved D. Per the germline V gene, CDR1 is SQVTM and CDR2 is ANQGSEA. Trimming pared 5 bases from V and 2 bases from J, leaving 5 bases between. CDR3 length: 11 amino acids. This CDR3 reads CSVTPTDTQYF. CDR3 in DNA: TGCAGCGTTACACCCACAGATACGCAGTATTTT.

This chain uses TRBV2 with TRBJ2-2; D is uncertain. There are 13 residues in the CDR3. V lost 6 bases and J 6 bases, leaving 11 bases between the germline ends. Germline-derived CDR1 and CDR2 are SNHLY and FYNNEI. The CDR3 DNA sequence: TGTGCCAGCAGCGGAAGGTGGGCCGGGGAGCTGTTTTTT. Residues: CASSGRWAGELFF.

V and J are TRBV10-2 and TRBJ1-2; the D gene is possibly TRBD1 (5 bases). The V gene's germline CDR1 is WSHSY and CDR2 SAAADI. The CDR3 is 15 residues long. V lost 1 base and J lost 5, with 14 bases in between. The CDR3 bases are TGCGCCAGCAGTGAGTGGGTGGGGGAACGATATGGCTACACCTTC. This encodes CASSEWVGERYGYTF.

V is TRBV7-8 and J is TRBJ1-4; 7 bases agree with TRBD1. J gave up 2 bases and V 4 bases, and 7 bases lay outside the gene matches. The length of the CDR3 is 16 residues. The germline V gene has CDR1 SGHVS and CDR2 FQNEAQ. Here the CDR3 reads CASSYEDRVTNEKLFF. The CDR3 bases are TGTGCCAGCAGCTACGAAGACAGGGTGACTAATGAAAAACTGTTTTTT.

This clone has more than one count but fewer than ten. This chain uses TRBV7-9 with TRBJ2-2; perhaps TRBD1 as D (5 bases). The ends were cut back, 5 bases at V and 1 base at J, with 8 bases in the middle. The CDR3 runs 14 residues. Germline V lookup: CDR1 SEHNR, CDR2 FQNEAQ (reference sequence). The CDR3 here is CASSGQKNTGELFF. CDR3 nucleotides: TGTGCCAGCAGCGGACAAAAGAACACCGGGGAGCTGTTTTTT.

The genes are TRBV7-2 and TRBJ2-7, with D perhaps TRBD2 (6 bases). CDR1 and CDR2 from the germline V gene are SGHTA and FQGNSA. The CDR3 sequence is 15 residues long. Trimming stripped 5 bases from V and 2 bases from J, with 16 bases between. CDR3 coding DNA: TGTGCCAGCAGCGGAGGCGGGACTTCTACCTACGAGCAGTACTTC. It yields the protein CASSGGGTSTYEQYF.

The chain is built from TRBV15 and TRBJ2-5, with TRBD2 matching over 12 bases. CDR1 is LNHNV and CDR2 is YYDKDF in the germline V gene (reference sequence). The CDR3 is 21 amino acids. After removal of 5 bases from V and 6 bases from J, the junction contained 25 bases not matched to a gene. The CDR3 DNA is TGTGCCACCAGCCCCCTCTATACAGGGGGCGAGACTAGCGGGAGTTTGAAGACCCAGTACTTC. Protein sequence: CATSPLYTGGETSGSLKTQYF.